The T cell receptor beta chain described here comes from a study of beta chain features in type 1 diabetes. This clone was seen only a few times. Germline V lookup: CDR1 MNHEY, CDR2 SVGAGI. Trimming cost V 0 bases and J 3 bases, with 7 bases left between them. The length of the CDR3 is 14 residues. Expressed TCRB transcripts were sequenced, since all the RNA that had been isolated was reverse transcribed. Sequencing was performed with immunoSEQ multiplex PCR; in TCRdb, only in-frame clones are kept and a portion is missing. Found here are about 290,000 clones, about 7.8% of them singletons; the top ten hold more than 0.8%.

Specimen: central memory CD4+ T cells from blood. The V gene is TRBV6-5, the J gene TRBJ2-3; unclear D gene. The TCR was taken from a woman aged 18-29 years in good health. CDR3 bases: TGTGCCAGCAGTTACTCTGTGGGAACAGATACGCAGTATTTT. Its protein is CASSYSVGTDTQYF.